The rows below give T cell receptor beta chains drawn from one sample of a study of cytomegalovirus exposure and HLA in healthy donors. Profiled with immunoSEQ multiplex PCR; TCRdb holds only in-frame clones, not every one. The sample consists of 150,000 or so clones, about three quarters of them appearing once. Sample: PBMCs. These receptors all come from a man between 50 and 59 years old in good health and CMV-seropositive. Both conserved end residues are part of each CDR3. Fields, in order: D gene, V gene, clone size, J gene, CDR3 protein, CDR3 DNA. The D gene is left open where the match is weak. For some rows the clone size is stated as once, few or many, or as a class when expanded; others skip it.

.	TRBV4-3	.	TRBJ2-5	CASSQATGWQETQYF	TGCGCCAGCAGCCAAGCAACAGGGTGGCAAGAGACCCAGTACTTC
.	TRBV30	.	TRBJ1-2	CAWSLRGYGYTF	TGTGCCTGGAGCCTACGGGGCTATGGCTACACCTTC
TRBD1	TRBV19	.	TRBJ2-5	CASSVTGGQETQYF	TGTGCCAGTAGTGTGACAGGGGGCCAAGAGACCCAGTACTTC
.	TRBV19	few	TRBJ2-5	CASSIDRGETQYF	TGTGCCAGTAGTATAGATCGAGGAGAGACCCAGTACTTC
TRBD2	TRBV19	.	TRBJ2-1	CASRTSRGAFNEQFF	TGTGCCAGTAGAACCTCGCGGGGGGCCTTCAATGAGCAGTTCTTC
TRBD1	TRBV30	few	TRBJ2-5	CAWSVDRTGGVQYF	TGTGCCTGGAGTGTAGATAGGACAGGGGGCGTACAGTACTTC
.	TRBV11-2	.	TRBJ1-6	CASSLRDMNNSPLHF	TGTGCCAGCAGCTTACGGGACATGAATAATTCACCCCTCCACTTT
.	TRBV7-9	.	TRBJ1-1	CARDSLARGAEAFF	TGTGCCAGGGACTCTCTGGCCAGGGGCGCTGAAGCTTTCTTT
.	TRBV5-4	.	TRBJ1-6	CASSRLNLQGRNSPLHF	TGTGCCAGCAGCCGCCTAAATCTACAGGGTCGGAATTCACCCCTCCACTTT
TRBD1	TRBV28	few	TRBJ1-2	CASSIVGTGVYGYTF	TGTGCCAGCAGTATCGTCGGGACAGGGGTTTATGGCTACACCTTC
TRBD1	TRBV28	.	TRBJ1-1	CASSYPGQGGAFF	TGTGCCAGCAGTTATCCAGGACAGGGCGGAGCTTTCTTT
.	TRBV5-1	.	TRBJ2-3	CASSAAGVIVTDTQYF	TGCGCCAGCAGCGCCGCAGGGGTTATTGTCACAGATACGCAGTATTTT
.	TRBV12-5	.	TRBJ2-5	CASGQGDLQETQYF	TGTGCTAGTGGCCAGGGGGACTTGCAAGAGACCCAGTACTTC
TRBD1	TRBV18	few	TRBJ1-2	CASSGSRGREGYTF	TGTGCCAGCTCCGGTTCCAGGGGGCGTGAGGGCTACACCTTC
.	TRBV6-4	.	TRBJ2-3	CASRQSITSTDTQYF	TGTGCCAGTCGACAGTCGATTACTAGCACAGATACGCAGTATTTT
TRBD2	TRBV7-6	.	TRBJ2-7	CASSSNLGTSGGVYEQYF	TGTGCCAGCAGCTCGAACCTTGGGACTAGCGGGGGTGTTTACGAGCAGTACTTC
.	TRBV13	once	TRBJ1-3	CASNSSRATGNTIYF	TGTGCCAGCAACTCTTCCAGGGCGACGGGAAACACCATATATTTT
.	TRBV5-1	.	TRBJ2-1	CASSLANEGDEQFF	TGCGCCAGCAGCTTGGCAAACGAGGGGGATGAGCAGTTCTTC
TRBD1	TRBV11-2	.	TRBJ2-5	CASSFGDRGETQYF	TGTGCCAGCAGCTTCGGGGACAGGGGAGAGACCCAGTACTTC
.	TRBV2	.	TRBJ1-1	CASSGSRGLNTEAFF	TGTGCCAGCAGTGGCTCGAGGGGGTTGAACACTGAAGCTTTCTTT
.	TRBV6-5	.	TRBJ1-2	CASRTPGLYGYTF	TGTGCCAGCCGGACCCCAGGGCTCTATGGCTACACCTTC
TRBD2	TRBV19	.	TRBJ2-1	CASRFGTSGNNEQFF	TGTGCCAGCAGGTTTGGGACTAGCGGAAACAATGAGCAGTTCTTC
.	TRBV6-5	.	TRBJ1-2	CASRPPGRNYGYTF	TGTGCCAGCAGACCCCCCGGCAGGAACTATGGCTACACCTTC
.	TRBV9	.	TRBJ1-1	CASSPTWRTEAFF	TGTGCCAGCAGCCCCACCTGGCGGACTGAAGCTTTCTTT
.	TRBV27	.	TRBJ2-5	CASSPTPTGRETQYF	TGTGCCAGCAGTCCGACACCTACAGGGAGAGAGACCCAGTACTTC
.	TRBV10-1	few	TRBJ2-1	CASSEGSLNEQFF	TGCGCCAGCAGTGAGGGCAGTTTAAATGAGCAGTTCTTC
.	TRBV7-2	.	TRBJ1-2	CASSSRRQEHGYTF	TGTGCCAGCAGCTCAAGGAGACAGGAGCATGGCTACACCTTC
.	TRBV5-1	.	TRBJ1-3	CASSLGQQGAGNTIYF	TGCGCCAGCAGCTTGGGGCAACAGGGTGCTGGAAACACCATATATTTT
.	TRBV6-1	.	TRBJ1-6	CASSEVTVRNSPLHF	TGTGCCAGCAGTGAAGTAACAGTAAGGAATTCACCCCTCCACTTT
.	TRBV7-2	.	TRBJ1-1	CASSLQRTEAFF	TGTGCCAGCAGCTTACAGCGAACTGAAGCTTTCTTT
TRBD1	TRBV16	.	TRBJ1-5	CASSRRQGWQPQHF	TGTGCCAGCAGCCGACGACAGGGTTGGCAGCCCCAGCATTTT
TRBD1	TRBV4-1	.	TRBJ2-2	CASSQRGQGAGELFF	TGCGCCAGCAGCCAAAGGGGACAGGGGGCCGGGGAGCTGTTTTTT
.	TRBV4-3	few	TRBJ1-1	CASSQRNRADTEAFF	TGCGCCAGCAGCCAGAGGAACAGGGCGGACACTGAAGCTTTCTTT
.	TRBV15	.	TRBJ1-5	CATSRVRLNQPQHF	TGTGCCACCAGCAGAGTACGACTCAATCAGCCCCAGCATTTT
.	TRBV2	.	TRBJ1-1	CASSGEGGGAFF	TGTGCCAGCAGTGGAGAGGGAGGCGGGGCTTTCTTT
.	TRBV6-1	.	TRBJ2-1	CASSEGGGLTEQFF	TGTGCCAGCAGTGAGGGTGGAGGGCTTACTGAGCAGTTCTTC
TRBD2	TRBV28	few	TRBJ2-3	CASSYSGGAVDTQYF	TGTGCCAGCAGTTATAGCGGGGGGGCCGTTGATACGCAGTATTTT
.	TRBV7-9	.	TRBJ1-2	CSSSPVSVGAGNYGYTF	TGTTCCAGCAGCCCAGTGTCAGTAGGGGCTGGTAACTATGGCTACACCTTC
TRBD1	TRBV15	.	TRBJ1-3	CATSREQGLSGNTIYF	TGTGCCACCAGCAGAGAACAGGGGCTCTCTGGAAACACCATATATTTT
.	TRBV6-5	.	TRBJ2-3	CASSYLGGTQYF	TGTGCCAGCAGTTACTTAGGGGGTACGCAGTATTTT
.	TRBV7-2	.	TRBJ2-7	CASSAYSGTDYEQYF	TGTGCCAGCAGCGCATATAGCGGGACAGACTACGAGCAGTACTTC
.	TRBV6-4	.	TRBJ1-5	CASSEGPYEGPQHF	TGTGCCAGCAGTGAAGGTCCCTACGAGGGGCCCCAGCATTTT
.	TRBV6-6	.	TRBJ2-3	CASGGPSTDTQYF	TGTGCCAGCGGAGGACCGAGCACAGATACGCAGTATTTT
TRBD1	TRBV6-6	.	TRBJ1-1	CASSYSGTAGTEAFF	TGTGCCAGCAGCTACTCCGGGACAGCGGGCACTGAAGCTTTCTTT
TRBD1	TRBV10-3	.	TRBJ1-1	CAIRKTGTNTEAFF	TGTGCCATCAGGAAGACAGGGACTAACACTGAAGCTTTCTTT
.	TRBV6-1	.	TRBJ1-3	CASGKTGSGNTIYF	TGTGCCAGCGGAAAGACGGGGTCTGGAAACACCATATATTTT
TRBD1	TRBV19	.	TRBJ1-5	CASSLRGGQGIIASQPQHF	TGTGCCAGTAGTCTGCGTGGGGGACAGGGAATAATAGCAAGTCAGCCCCAGCATTTT
TRBD1	TRBV2	.	TRBJ2-2	CASSRDRGSFSTGELFF	TGTGCCAGCAGTCGGGACAGGGGTTCGTTCAGCACCGGGGAGCTGTTTTTT
.	TRBV10-2	.	TRBJ2-2	CASSAPTSRGELFF	TGCGCCAGCAGTGCCCCGACTAGTAGGGGGGAGCTGTTTTTT
.	TRBV10-1	.	TRBJ2-3	CASTPMGTPTDTQYF	TGCGCCAGCACTCCTATGGGGACACCCACAGATACGCAGTATTTT
TRBD2	TRBV7-9	.	TRBJ2-4	CASSLPTTSGELAKNIQYF	TGTGCCAGCAGCTTGCCGACAACTAGCGGGGAACTAGCCAAAAACATTCAGTACTTC
TRBD2	TRBV28	.	TRBJ2-7	CASSQRTSGASYEQYF	TGTGCCAGCAGTCAGAGGACTAGCGGGGCCTCCTACGAGCAGTACTTC
.	TRBV30	few	TRBJ1-2	CAWSVSPGALSGYTF	TGTGCCTGGAGTGTATCCCCAGGGGCCCTATCTGGCTACACCTTC
.	TRBV5-1	.	TRBJ1-5	CASSPGRPGGPQHF	TGCGCCAGCAGCCCTGGACGCCCGGGGGGGCCCCAGCATTTT